These T cell receptor beta chains were read from a single sample in a study of beta chain features in type 1 diabetes. Only in-frame clones appear in the TCRdb table, and some are missing; sequencing was by immunoSEQ multiplex PCR. The data hold about 660,000 clones, with about 14% observed a single time. The sequenced sample consisted of naive CD4+ T cells from blood. All receptors come from a man aged 18-30 years with type 1 diabetes. The conserved cysteine and the conserved F or W are not part of the CDR3 here. Where a row states a size, it is once, few, many or the class of an expanded clone; other rows omit it.

V,size,CDR3
TRBV7-3,NA,ASSLRDRGSTDTQY
TRBV27,NA,ASSSPGHWLF
TRBV4-1,NA,ASSHRGWNTEAF
TRBV7-9,NA,ASSTPYSGPEAF
TRBV19,few,ASTLRWVDTGLGNEQF
TRBV29-1,few,SVERSWGAVDTQY
TRBV10-3,few,AITPGPNEQF
TRBV6-5,NA,ASSRQGRTGELF
TRBV11-2,NA,ASTITRTGYGYT
TRBV2,few,ASSAGGGGNQPQH
TRBV9,NA,ASSVGLSTDTQY
TRBV19,few,ASKKTAGGSYNEQF
TRBV5-6,NA,ASSRNYEQY
TRBV30,NA,AWSVMITGELF
TRBV9,NA,ASSAPGRGTDTQY
TRBV29-1,NA,SVERDRTYNEQF
TRBV25-1,few,ASSDSGQAAYEQY
TRBV5-1,few,ASSFSWSSYNEQF
TRBV4-3,few,ASSQTRQGRKTGELF
TRBV9,NA,ASSVASGGISYNEQF
TRBV10-3,NA,AISENGPGANVLT
TRBV9,few,ASSVADPPDEQF
TRBV7-2,NA,ASSLEGGMNTGELF
TRBV18,few,ASSSPGQTDYEQY
TRBV7-9,few,ASSLGTSGYTGELF
TRBV28,few,ASRDPAYEQY
TRBV7-9,NA,ASSSQGSYEQY
TRBV14,NA,ASSPRIAGANVLT
TRBV6-5,few,ASSYSYREDNEQF
TRBV30,few,AWDWNKETQY
TRBV5-1,NA,ASSLVSAGPSEQY
TRBV14,NA,ASSQVLRTSLSEQF
TRBV29-1,NA,SVERVTGSRHGYT
TRBV30,NA,AWSPMGEKLF
TRBV5-1,NA,ASETGDGTDTQY
TRBV4-1,NA,ASSQVGFNTGELF
TRBV10-3,NA,AVQGWGVNTGELF
TRBV28,NA,ASSSPGSHYGYT
TRBV27,NA,ASRLDRGPANYGYT
TRBV7-9,NA,ASSPDWRGAREQY
TRBV15,once,ATSRELAGETYEQY
TRBV7-2,few,ASSSRAGNEQF
TRBV7-2,few,ASSISGSLTDTQY
TRBV5-4,few,ASSATGTDTEAF
TRBV16,NA,ASSPSPEAVPF
TRBV28,NA,AVEAGGSYEQY
TRBV10-3,NA,AISERWAYEQY
TRBV6-5,NA,ASSYSTAKAYEQY
TRBV6-1,NA,ASSEVGRGLDEQF
TRBV18,few,ASSPWTPDEQY
TRBV30,few,AWSRDLLLGT
TRBV9,few,ASSVGTGGIYEQY
TRBV5-1,few,ASSPSVGNTEAF
TRBV25-1,few,ASSEFPSRSTDTQY
TRBV10-3,few,AISESAGSSYEQY
TRBV6-1,NA,ASSALDRGRVGNTIY
TRBV14,few,ASSLAPTDTQY
TRBV13,few,ASSLSGNPTYEQY